These 9 T cell receptor beta chains share one sample of origin, sequenced in a study of OX40 agonist ivuxolimab in advanced cancers. Data came from immunoSEQ multiplex PCR; TCRdb stores just in-frame clones and leaves some out. The sample lists 45,000 to 60,000 clones, approximately 77% seen once, with 2% to 3% in the top ten. The sample consisted of CD4+ or CD8+ T cells sorted from blood, taken in a trial of the OX40 agonist ivuxolimab. These receptors were taken from an adult with an advanced solid tumor such as melanoma, head and neck, liver or kidney cancer.

This sequence joins TRBV6-4 and TRBJ1-2; no firm D call. Germline CDR1 MRHNA, CDR2 SNTAGT. There are 12 residues in the CDR3. V shed 3 bases and J shed 1 base, with 3 bases lying between them. As DNA, the CDR3 is TGTGCCAGCAGTGAAAGTAACTATGGCTACACCTTC. Translated: CASSESNYGYTF.

The chain couples TRBV6-5 to TRBJ2-7; TRBD2 aligns across 7 bases. This CDR3 has 16 residues. Germline V gene sequence: CDR1 MNHEY, CDR2 SVGAGI. After removal of 0 bases from V and 0 bases from J, the junction contained 5 bases not matched to a gene. This CDR3 reads CASSYSQAGTSYEQYF. In nucleotides, the CDR3 is TGTGCCAGCAGTTACTCCCAAGCGGGGACCTCCTACGAGCAGTACTTC.

V is TRBV28 and J is TRBJ2-5; 10 bases align to TRBD2. CDR1 and CDR2 from the germline V gene are MDHEN and SYDVKM. The CDR3 totals 15 residues. V dropped 6 bases and J dropped 4; count of bases not matched to a gene: 8. The CDR3 DNA reads as TGTGCCAGCAGCAAAGCGGGAGGGCTGGTAGAGACCCAGTACTTC. Translated, it gives CASSKAGGLVETQYF.

The count of this clone is one. The genes are TRBV5-1 and TRBJ2-1, with a possible D match to TRBD2 (5 bases). In germline, CDR1 is SGHRS, CDR2 YFSETQ. Trimming stripped 4 bases from V and 0 bases from J, with 11 bases between. CDR3 length: 15 residues. As DNA, the CDR3 is TGCGCCAGCAGCCCCGTCACTAGCTCCTACAATGAGCAGTTCTTC. Translating it yields CASSPVTSSYNEQFF.

J is TRBJ1-2 and V is TRBV7-9, with 7 positions matching TRBD1. In germline, CDR1 is SEHNR, CDR2 FQNEAQ (reference sequence). This CDR3 is 13 amino acids long. Trimming cost V 6 bases and J 10 bases; bases outside gene matches: 11. CDR3 protein: CASRFGQDFDYTF. The DNA for the CDR3 is TGTGCCAGCAGATTTGGACAGGACTTCGACTACACCTTC. Combining the CDR3 with reference TRBV7-9 and TRBJ1-2 gives the whole variable domain DTGVSQNPRHKITKRGQNVTFRCDPISEHNRLYWYRQTLGQGPEFLTYFQNEAQLEKSRLLSDRFSAERPKGSFSTLEIQRTEQGDSAMYLCASRFGQDFDYTFGSGTRLTVV.

In its sample, this clone was seen a few times. V and J are TRBV2 and TRBJ2-1, with D unclear. Germline CDR1 reads SNHLY; CDR2 reads FYNNEI. The ends were cut back, 6 bases at V and 5 bases at J, with 11 bases in the middle. The CDR3 extends over 13 amino acids. The CDR3 DNA reads TGTGCCAGCAGGACTGGAAGGGACAATGAGCAGTTCTTC. Encoded protein: CASRTGRDNEQFF.

There are a few counts of this clone. The rearrangement uses TRBV30 and TRBJ1-2; D gene uncertain. CDR1 and CDR2 from the germline V gene are GTSNPN and SVGIG (reference sequence). The V end was cut by 4 bases, the J end by 4 bases, with 16 bases between. The CDR3 extends over 14 amino acids. The CDR3 protein is CAWKALEISYGYTF. CDR3 sequence (DNA): TGTGCCTGGAAAGCCCTGGAAATCTCCTATGGCTACACCTTC. Full variable domain (remainder filled in from reference TRBV30 and TRBJ1-2): SQTIHQWPATLVQPVGSPLSLECTVEGTSNPNLYWYRQAAGRGLQLLFYSVGIGQISSEVPQNLSASRPQDRQFILSSKKLLLSDSGFYLCAWKALEISYGYTFGSGTRLTVV.

V usage is TRBV6-5 and J usage is TRBJ2-2; D is ambiguous. The CDR3 extends over 15 amino acids. The V gene's germline CDR1 is MNHEY and CDR2 SVGAGI. With 3 bases removed from V and 2 bases from J, the gap between germline ends came to 10 bases. The CDR3 DNA follows: TGTGCCAGCAGTTATCGGGCAGCTAACACCGGGGAGCTGTTTTTT. Translation gives CASSYRAANTGELFF.

The genes are TRBV2 and TRBJ1-2; 8 bases are a match to TRBD1. Germline V gives CDR1 SNHLY, CDR2 FYNNEI. J lost 13 bases, V lost 5 bases, and 9 bases had no gene match. The CDR3 totals 12 residues. The CDR3 region is CASSLRQGSCTF. The CDR3 nucleotides read TGTGCCAGCAGTCTACGACAGGGGAGTTGCACCTTC.